The sample holds many counts of the clone carrying this T cell receptor (beta chain). Antigen specificity is unknown. The sample originates from a study of T cell repertoires in cytomegalovirus infection. Study-wide context: An indication of both CMV infection and matching HLA type came from public TCR beta signatures.

Study-level points and caveats: CMV carriers with the relevant HLA were identified by cumulative public TCR beta family frequency. In two of eight donors, the top clonotype was HLA-C-restricted CMV-specific.

CDR3 length: 15 residues. Germline CDR1 reads SQVTM; CDR2 reads ANQGSEA. The V gene end was trimmed by 1 base and the J gene end by 6 bases; junction bases not matched to a gene: 6. Via MiXCR, TCRdb re-called the reads, giving one row per CDR3 protein. The profile shows a few hundred thousand distinct CDR3 sequences, 15% to 20% of them singletons. This sequence originates from a human donor in good health (CMV status not recorded). Some clones in this sample may be carry-over from other donors' samples. This chain uses TRBV29-1 with TRBJ1-1; 12 bases match TRBD1. Sequencing was carried out using PBMCs. CDR3 sequence: CSVEVGTGGRSEAFF. The CDR3 DNA is TGCAGCGTTGAAGTGGGGACAGGGGGCAGGTCTGAAGCTTTCTTT. The full variable domain, completed using reference TRBV29-1 and TRBJ1-1, is SAVISQKPSRDICQRGTSLTIQCQVDSQVTMMFWYRQQPGQSLTLIATANQGSEATYESGFVIDKFPISRPNLTFSTLTVSNMSPEDSSIYLCSVEVGTGGRSEAFFGQGTRLTVV.